This TCR beta chain was sequenced during a study of T cells after posttransplantation cyclophosphamide. On this clone itself: Its antigen is not known.

Busulfan-fludarabine conditioning, marrow transplant, and cyclophosphamide on days +3 and +4 were administered. Here immunoSEQ multiplex PCR was the method, and the copy in TCRdb shows in-frame clones only, minus some. The sample was found to contain tens of thousands of clones, and every one recurs. The CDR3 contains 15 residues. V dropped 6 bases and J dropped 0; count of bases not matched to a gene: 6. Looked up from germline, CDR1 is MDHEN and CDR2 is SYDVKM. Study results and caveats: TRB clonality was highly associated with recipient CMV seropositivity and reactivation. Later blood repertoires were often dominated by clones from the donor CD8+ memory compartment.

This clonotype originated in a male patient between 18 and 35 years old who received an allogeneic stem cell transplant from a related donor, was CMV-positive, and had no GVHD. A subset of T cells may come from the graft donor. V and J are TRBV28 and TRBJ2-3, with 7 bases matching TRBD1. The source material was PBMCs, sampled after allogeneic stem cell transplant with posttransplant cyclophosphamide. The CDR3 region has the DNA TGTGCCAGCAGCCCTGGACAGGTTAGCACAGATACGCAGTATTTT. It yields the protein CASSPGQVSTDTQYF. Full variable domain (outside the CDR3, taken from reference TRBV28 and TRBJ2-3): DVKVTQSSRYLVKRTGEKVFLECVQDMDHENMFWYRQDPGLGLRLIYFSYDVKMKEKGDIPEGYSVSREKKERFSLILESASTNQTSMYLCASSPGQVSTDTQYFGPGTRLTVL.